These 11 T cell receptor beta chains were all obtained from the same sample, sequenced in a study of regulatory T cells in long-lasting Graves disease. Relying on iRepertoire HTBI primers and Arm-PCR of CDR3 regions, the team built TCR beta libraries. Via MiXCR, TCRdb re-called the multiplex PCR reads, giving one row per CDR3 protein. Here the sample spans fewer than 650,000 distinct CDR3 sequences, 16% being singletons. As to time point: newly diagnosed GD, antithyroid drugs for less than 3 months. Isolated PBMC RNA provided the starting material for the TCR library. This sample also appeared in a second study, on T cells in Graves' hyperthyroidism and ophthalmopathy.

The sample in question was peripheral blood mononuclear cells (PBMCs), obtained at new diagnosis, from a patient treated with antithyroid drugs. These receptors all come from a man in his late teens or twenties with Graves disease.

This clonotype has a count of ten or more. V is TRBV3-1 and J is TRBJ1-1; 8 nucleotides agree with TRBD1. V shed 4 bases, J shed 4 bases, and the junction held 5 bases outside the gene matches. This CDR3 spans 14 amino acids. The germline CDR1 and CDR2 sequences are LGHDT and YNNKEL (reference sequence). The CDR3 nucleotides read TGTGCCAGCAGCCCCAGGGGGCAGGGCACTGAAGCTTTCTTT. Protein: CASSPRGQGTEAFF.

As DNA, the CDR3 is TGCAGTGCTCCTCGGTCGGGGGGGGACATTCAGTACTTC. Translation: CSAPRSGGDIQYF. V and J are TRBV20-1 and TRBJ2-4; the match to TRBD2 covers 8 bases. The CDR3 has 13 amino acids. Germline CDR1 reads DFQATT; CDR2 reads SNEGSKA (reference sequence). J was trimmed by 8 bases and V by 5 bases; bases with no gene match: 8.

This clonotype appeared many times. This rearrangement joins TRBV11-2 to TRBJ2-1; a possible D gene is TRBD2 (5 bases). This CDR3 region has 17 residues. V lost 4 bases and J 9 bases, leaving 25 bases between the germline ends. Germline CDR1 is SGHAT and CDR2 is FQNNGV. CDR3 DNA: TGTGCCAGCAGCTGGGGTATCTCGGGAACAGTAGTCCGTGAGCAGTTCTTC. It encodes CASSWGISGTVVREQFF.

A few counts support this clonotype. V and J are TRBV5-1 and TRBJ2-2, with D unclear. The CDR3 runs to 13 residues. Germline lookup yields CDR1 SGHRS and CDR2 YFSETQ. V lost 6 bases and J lost 4, with 10 bases in between. The CDR3 region has the DNA TGCGCCAGCAAACTTGACCCCACCGGGGAGCTGTTTTTT. It is translated as CASKLDPTGELFF.

Only a few counts were recorded for this clonotype. The chain has TRBV30 and TRBJ2-1; 8 bases are shared with TRBD2. CDR1 and CDR2 from the germline V gene are GTSNPN and SVGIG (reference sequence). The CDR3 totals 13 residues. Trimming cost V 4 bases and J 6 bases; bases outside gene matches: 5. CDR3 loop: CAWIPGLVNEQFF. The CDR3 DNA is TGTGCCTGGATACCGGGACTAGTCAATGAGCAGTTCTTC.

This clonotype was seen a handful of times. This chain joins TRBV3-1 and TRBJ2-1, with TRBD2 matching 8 bases. Germline lookup yields CDR1 LGHDT and CDR2 YNNKEL (reference sequence). Trimming removed 5 bases from V and 4 bases from J; junction bases left unmatched: 16. This CDR3 spans 18 amino acids. CDR3 sequence: CASSSKLAEGYRYNEQFF. The CDR3 DNA is TGTGCCAGCAGCTCGAAACTAGCGGAGGGGTACCGATACAATGAGCAGTTCTTC.

The sample holds many counts of this clonotype. This chain links TRBV20-1 with TRBJ2-7; D not resolved. Per germline, CDR1 DFQATT and CDR2 SNEGSKA (reference sequence). The V end was cut by 5 bases, the J end by 2 bases, with 19 bases between. This CDR3 is built from 15 residues. The CDR3 nucleotides read TGCAGTGCTGACCCGCTTTTTAACCGCACCTACGAGCAGTACTTC. Encoded protein: CSADPLFNRTYEQYF.

This clonotype appeared a few times. The rearrangement uses TRBV19 and TRBJ1-2; D unresolved. CDR1 and CDR2 from the germline V gene are LNHDA and SQIVND (reference sequence). Trimming pared 9 bases from V and 8 bases from J, leaving 19 bases between. The CDR3 is made up of 13 amino acids. In nucleotides, the CDR3 is TGTGCCAGCCGGGCCTCGCTAGGGATCGGCTACACCTTC. This codes for CASRASLGIGYTF.

This clonotype was counted at least ten times. V gene TRBV11-2 combines with J gene TRBJ2-5, with D possibly being TRBD2 (6 bases). The CDR3 sequence is 12 residues long. CDR1 SGHAT and CDR2 FQNNGV come from the germline V gene. V gave up 0 bases and J gave up 9 bases, with 8 bases separating them. The CDR3 here is CASSLDREAQYF. Here the CDR3 DNA reads TGTGCCAGCAGCTTAGACAGGGAGGCCCAGTACTTC.

The genes are TRBV5-1 and TRBJ2-5; no firm D call. The V end lost 0 bases, the J end lost 0 bases, and 9 bases lay between the germline ends. The CDR3 is 15 amino acids. The germline CDR1 and CDR2 sequences are SGHRS and YFSETQ. The CDR3 sequence is CASSLVDDNQETQYF. Written as DNA, the CDR3 is TGCGCCAGCAGCTTGGTTGATGATAACCAAGAGACCCAGTACTTC.

This chain uses TRBV20-1 with TRBJ2-1; a weak D match, TRBD2 (6 bases). Trimming removed 6 bases at V and 1 base at J, with 13 bases between. This CDR3 region has 14 residues. Germline CDR1 reads DFQATT; CDR2 reads SNEGSKA (reference sequence). For the CDR3, the DNA is TGCAGTGCGTTGAGCGGGCCGTCCTACAATGAGCAGTTCTTC. Protein sequence: CSALSGPSYNEQFF.